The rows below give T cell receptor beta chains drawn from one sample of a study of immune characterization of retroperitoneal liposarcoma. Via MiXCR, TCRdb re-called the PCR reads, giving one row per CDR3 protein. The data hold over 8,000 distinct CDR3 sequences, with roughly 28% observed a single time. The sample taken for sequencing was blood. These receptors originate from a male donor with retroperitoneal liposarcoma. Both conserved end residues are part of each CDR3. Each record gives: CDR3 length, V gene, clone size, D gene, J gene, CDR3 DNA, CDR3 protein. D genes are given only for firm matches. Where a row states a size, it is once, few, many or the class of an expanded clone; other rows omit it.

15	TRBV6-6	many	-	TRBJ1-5	TGTGCCAGCAGTCCAGCTGGGGCGGGCAATCAGCCCCAGCATTTT	CASSPAGAGNQPQHF
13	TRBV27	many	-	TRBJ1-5	TGTGCCAGCCGAAGACAGATCAATCAGCCCCAGCATTTT	CASRRQINQPQHF
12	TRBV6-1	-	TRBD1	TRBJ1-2	TGTGCCAGCAGAGGGACAGGGGATGGCTACACCTTC	CASRGTGDGYTF
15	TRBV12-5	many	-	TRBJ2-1	TGTGCTAGTGTTCCAGGTGGGGCTCGGGTCCATGAGCAGTTCTTC	CASVPGGARVHEQFF
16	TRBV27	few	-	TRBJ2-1	TGTGCCAGCAGTTTACTGGGGGGTCGCAATTACGATGAGCAGTTCTTC	CASSLLGGRNYDEQFF
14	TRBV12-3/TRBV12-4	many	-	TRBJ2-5	TGTGCCAGCAGGGGGGGGACAGGCGAAGAGACCCAGTACTTC	CASRGGTGEETQYF
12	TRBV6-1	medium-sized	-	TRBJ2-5	TGTGCCAGCAGGGGGGCGAGAGAGACCCAGTACTTC	CASRGARETQYF
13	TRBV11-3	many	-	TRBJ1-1	TGTGCCAGCAGCCAAGGATGGAGGGCTGAAGCTTTCTTT	CASSQGWRAEAFF
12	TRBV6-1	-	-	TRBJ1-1	TGTGCCAGCAGTGATAGGCACACTGAAGCTTTCTTT	CASSDRHTEAFF
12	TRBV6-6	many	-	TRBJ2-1	TGTGCCAGCAGTACCCGAGGGGGTGAGCAGTTCTTC	CASSTRGGEQFF
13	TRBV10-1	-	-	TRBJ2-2	TGCGCCAGCAGTGAGAATCCCACCGGGGAGCTGTTTTTT	CASSENPTGELFF
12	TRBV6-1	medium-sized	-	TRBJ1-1	TGTGCCAGCCTTGACTCCAACACTGAAGCTTTCTTT	CASLDSNTEAFF
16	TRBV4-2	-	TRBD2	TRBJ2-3	TGTGCCAGCAGCCAAGGGGCGGGGGTCCCCACAGATACGCAGTATTTT	CASSQGAGVPTDTQYF
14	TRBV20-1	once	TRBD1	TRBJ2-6	TGCAGTGCACGGGACAGGGGCGGGGCCAACGTCCTGACTTTC	CSARDRGGANVLTF
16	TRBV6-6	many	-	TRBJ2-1	TGTGCCAGCAGTTACTCGGGTGGGACACTTAGCTACGAGCAGTTCTTC	CASSYSGGTLSYEQFF
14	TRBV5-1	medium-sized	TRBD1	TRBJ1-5	TGCGCCAGCAGCACCGGACAGGGGCAGCAGCCCCAGCATTTT	CASSTGQGQQPQHF
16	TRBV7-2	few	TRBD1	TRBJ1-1	TGTGCCAGCAGCGTCGGGACAGGGGTAGGGAACACTGAAGCTTTCTTT	CASSVGTGVGNTEAFF
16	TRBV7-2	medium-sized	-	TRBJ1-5	TGTGCCAGCAGCTTACAGGGGAGACTTAGCAATCAGCCCCAGCATTTT	CASSLQGRLSNQPQHF
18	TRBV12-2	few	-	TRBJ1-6	TGTGCAAGTCGCTTAGAACGGGACAGGTACTCCTATAATTCACCCCTCCACTTT	CASRLERDRYSYNSPLHF
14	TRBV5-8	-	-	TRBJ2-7	TGTGCCAGCAGCTTGACCACAGCCTTTTGGGAGCAGTACTTC	CASSLTTAFWEQYF
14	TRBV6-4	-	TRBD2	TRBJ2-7	TGTGCCAGCAGCGCGGGAGGGGAAAACAATGAGCAGTACTTC	CASSAGGENNEQYF
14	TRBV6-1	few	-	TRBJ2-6	TGTGCCAGCAGCCAGGGTTCTGGGGCCAACGTCCTGACTTTC	CASSQGSGANVLTF
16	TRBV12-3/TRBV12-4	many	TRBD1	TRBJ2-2	TGTGCCAGCAGTCCTGTAAACTACAGGGGCACCGGGGAGCTGTTTTTT	CASSPVNYRGTGELFF
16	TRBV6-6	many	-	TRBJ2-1	TGTGCCAGCAGTTACGTGGGCTGGAGCTCCTACAATGAGCAGTTCTTC	CASSYVGWSSYNEQFF
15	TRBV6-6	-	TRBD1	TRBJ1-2	TGTGCCAGCAGTAACCGGGACAGGGGAAATAATGGCTACACCTTC	CASSNRDRGNNGYTF
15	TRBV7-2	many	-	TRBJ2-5	TGTGCCAGCAGCTTAAACGGATCACCCTCGGAGACCCAGTACTTC	CASSLNGSPSETQYF
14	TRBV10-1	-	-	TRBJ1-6	TGCGCCAGCAGCTCCGGGACGCCAAATTCACCCCTCCACTTT	CASSSGTPNSPLHF
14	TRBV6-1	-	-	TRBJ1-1	TGTGCCAGCAGTGAAGCGTGGATGGCGAATGAAGCTTTCTTT	CASSEAWMANEAFF
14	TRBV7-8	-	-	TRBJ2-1	TGTGCCAGCAGCTCCTTTGACGGTGGGAGCGAGCAGTTCTTC	CASSSFDGGSEQFF
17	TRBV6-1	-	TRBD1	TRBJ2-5	TGTGCCAGCAGTGGGGTTACCGGGACAGTCTACCAAGAGACCCAGTACTTC	CASSGVTGTVYQETQYF
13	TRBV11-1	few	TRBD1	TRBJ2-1	TGTGCCAGCAGCCGGGGACAGGGTGGTGAGCAGTTCTTC	CASSRGQGGEQFF
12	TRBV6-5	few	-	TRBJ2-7	TGTGCCAGCGGGATGGGTGTGGGTGAGCAGTACTTC	CASGMGVGEQYF
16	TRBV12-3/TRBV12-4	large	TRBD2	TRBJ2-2	TGTGCCAGCAGCCTAGGGAGGGTCGCGAACACCGGGGAGCTGTTTTTT	CASSLGRVANTGELFF
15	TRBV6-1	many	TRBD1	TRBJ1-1	TGTGCCAGCTCATTCCCCGGGACAGTGGAGACTGAAGCTTTCTTT	CASSFPGTVETEAFF
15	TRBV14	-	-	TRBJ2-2	TGTGCCAGCAGCCAAATAACAGGGTACACCGGGGAGCTGTTTTTT	CASSQITGYTGELFF
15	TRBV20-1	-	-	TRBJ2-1	TGCAGTGCTAGTGAGGGATTTGACTCCTACAATGAGCAGTTCTTC	CSASEGFDSYNEQFF
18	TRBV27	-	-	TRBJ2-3	TGTGCCAGCAGTCTAAAACCTGACAGGCCTTCTAGCACAGATACGCAGTATTTT	CASSLKPDRPSSTDTQYF
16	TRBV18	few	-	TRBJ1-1	TGTGCCAGCTCACCCTTCGGGATAGGATTGAACACTGAAGCTTTCTTT	CASSPFGIGLNTEAFF
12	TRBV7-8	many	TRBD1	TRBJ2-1	TGTGCCAGCAACAGCCCCGGGACAGTGGAGTTCTTC	CASNSPGTVEFF
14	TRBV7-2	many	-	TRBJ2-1	TGTGCCAGCAGTTTTACAGGACTCTACAATGAGCAGTTCTTC	CASSFTGLYNEQFF
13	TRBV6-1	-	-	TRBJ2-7	TGTGCCAGCAGTGGTGTGGGAAGCTACGAGCAGTACTTC	CASSGVGSYEQYF
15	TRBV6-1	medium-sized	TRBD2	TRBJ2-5	TGTGCCAGCAGTCCGGGGGGGGGAGTCCAAGAGACCCAGTACTTC	CASSPGGGVQETQYF
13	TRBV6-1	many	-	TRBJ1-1	TGTGCCAGCAGAGTGGGACCTTACACTGAAGCTTTCTTT	CASRVGPYTEAFF
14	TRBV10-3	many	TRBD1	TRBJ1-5	TGTGCCAACGTATTTGGACAGGCCGATCAGCCCCAGCATTTT	CANVFGQADQPQHF
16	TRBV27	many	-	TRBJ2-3	TGTGCCAGCAGTGAGGGGGGTTGGGTTCGCACAGATACGCAGTATTTT	CASSEGGWVRTDTQYF
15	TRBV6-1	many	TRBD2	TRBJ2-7	TGTGCCAGCAGTGAATTATCGGGGGGAGGCTACGAGCAGTACTTC	CASSELSGGGYEQYF
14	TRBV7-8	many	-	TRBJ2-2	TGTGCCAGCAGCTCCTTTACGAACACCGGGGAGCTGTTTTTT	CASSSFTNTGELFF
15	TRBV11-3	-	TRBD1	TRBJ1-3	TGTGCCAGCAGCCTGGGGACAGGTTATGGAAACACCATATATTTT	CASSLGTGYGNTIYF
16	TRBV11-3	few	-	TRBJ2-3	TGTGCCAGCAGCCCGCGACAGGCGGGGGGCACAGATACGCAGTATTTT	CASSPRQAGGTDTQYF
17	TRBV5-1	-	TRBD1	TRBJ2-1	TGCGCCAGCAGCAACCGGGACAGGGGGCTTTCCTACAATGAGCAGTTCTTC	CASSNRDRGLSYNEQFF
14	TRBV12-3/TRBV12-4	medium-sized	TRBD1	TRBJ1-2	TGTGCCAGCAGTTCAGACAGGGGAGCTTATGGCTACACCTTC	CASSSDRGAYGYTF
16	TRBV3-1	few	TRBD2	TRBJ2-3	TGTGCCAGCAGCCGACCAAGCGGGGGGCCAACAGATACGCAGTATTTT	CASSRPSGGPTDTQYF
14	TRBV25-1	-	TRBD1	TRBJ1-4	TGTGCCAGCAGTCGGACAGGGGGCTACGAAAAACTGTTTTTT	CASSRTGGYEKLFF
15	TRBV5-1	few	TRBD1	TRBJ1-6	TGCGCCAGCAGAGTTGCAACAGGGGCAAATTCACCCCTCCACTTT	CASRVATGANSPLHF
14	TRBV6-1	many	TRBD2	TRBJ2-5	TGTGCCAGCGGGCGGGGGGCAGGCCAAGAGACCCAGTACTTC	CASGRGAGQETQYF
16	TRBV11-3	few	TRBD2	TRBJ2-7	TGTGCCAGCAGCCCCGTAAGCGGGGGGGCTGTCAATGAGCAGTACTTC	CASSPVSGGAVNEQYF
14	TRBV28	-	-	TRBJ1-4	TGTGCCAGCAGTTTTGCCGGAACTAATGAAAAACTGTTTTTT	CASSFAGTNEKLFF
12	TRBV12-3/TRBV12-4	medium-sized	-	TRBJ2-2	TGTGCCAGCAGCGTCAACACCGGGGAGCTGTTTTTT	CASSVNTGELFF
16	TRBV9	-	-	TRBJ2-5	TGTGCCAGCAGCGTAGGGTCTCTCTTGGCACGAGAGACCCAGTACTTC	CASSVGSLLARETQYF
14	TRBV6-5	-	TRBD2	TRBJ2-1	TGTGCCAGCAGTCGTAGCGGGAGGGCGAATGAGCAGTTCTTC	CASSRSGRANEQFF